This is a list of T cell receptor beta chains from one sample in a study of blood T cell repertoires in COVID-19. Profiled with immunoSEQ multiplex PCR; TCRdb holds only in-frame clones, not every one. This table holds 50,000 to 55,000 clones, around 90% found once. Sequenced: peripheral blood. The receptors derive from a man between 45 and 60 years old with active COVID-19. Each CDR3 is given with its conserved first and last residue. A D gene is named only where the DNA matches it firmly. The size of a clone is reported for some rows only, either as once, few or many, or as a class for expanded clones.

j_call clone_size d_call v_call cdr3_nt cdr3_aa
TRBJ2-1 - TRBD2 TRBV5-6 TGTGCCAGCTCACCGGGACTAGGCTTTGAGCAGTTCTTC CASSPGLGFEQFF
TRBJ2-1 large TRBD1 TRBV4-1 TGCGCCAGCAATCCGGGACAGGGAATCAGGGAGCAGTTCTTC CASNPGQGIREQFF
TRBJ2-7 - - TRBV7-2 TGTGCCAGCAGCTTAGGGCTCGAGCAGTACTTC CASSLGLEQYF
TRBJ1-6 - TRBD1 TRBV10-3 TGTGCCATAGGGACAGGCCCCTTGAATTCACCCCTCCACTTT CAIGTGPLNSPLHF
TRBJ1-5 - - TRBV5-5 TGTGCCAGCAGCTTGGCCGGCGGCCACAATCAGCCCCAGCATTTT CASSLAGGHNQPQHF
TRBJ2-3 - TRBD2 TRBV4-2 TGTGCCAGCAGCCCTATAGCGGGGGCGTCAGATACGCAGTATTTT CASSPIAGASDTQYF
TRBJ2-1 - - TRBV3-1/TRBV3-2 TGTGCCAGCAGCCAACCTTATGAGGTAGTGGAAAATGAGCAGTTCTTC CASSQPYEVVENEQFF
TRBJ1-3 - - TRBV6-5 TGTGCCAGCAGTTCCAGGACAGACCCAGGAAACACCATATATTTT CASSSRTDPGNTIYF
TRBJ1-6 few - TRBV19 TGTGCCAGTAGTATAACAGAGCTCGATTCACCCCTCCACTTT CASSITELDSPLHF
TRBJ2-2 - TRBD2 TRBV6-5 TGTGCCAGCAGTTTTAGCGGGAGTAACACCGGGGAGCTGTTTTTT CASSFSGSNTGELFF
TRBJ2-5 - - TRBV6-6 TGTGCCAGCAGTTACTCCCCCGGAAGGGGGCAAGAGACCCAGTACTTC CASSYSPGRGQETQYF
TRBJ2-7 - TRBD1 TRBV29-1 TGCAGCGTGGGGACAGGGTACGAGCAGTACTTC CSVGTGYEQYF
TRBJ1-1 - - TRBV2 TGTGCCAGCACCAGACAGGCCCCGGGGACTGAAGCTTTCTTT CASTRQAPGTEAFF
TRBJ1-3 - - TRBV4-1 TGCGCCAGCAGCCGGGGGGGGTTGGTCCTATCTGGAAACACCATATATTTT CASSRGGLVLSGNTIYF
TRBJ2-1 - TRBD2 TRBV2 TGTGCCAGCAGTGAGTTAACTAGCGGCTACAATGAGCAGTTCTTC CASSELTSGYNEQFF
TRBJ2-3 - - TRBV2 TGTGCCAGCAGTGCTCTGTCCCGGACAGATACGCAGTATTTT CASSALSRTDTQYF
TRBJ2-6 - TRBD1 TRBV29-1 TGCAGCGTTGAAGGTGACAGGGTACCCGGGGCCAACGTCCTGACTTTC CSVEGDRVPGANVLTF
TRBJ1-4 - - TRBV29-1 TGCAGCGTCTACAGGGCCGGGACTAATGAAAAACTGTTTTTT CSVYRAGTNEKLFF
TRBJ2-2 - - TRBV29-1 TGCAGCGTTGACGCGGGCGCGGGTACCGGGGAGCTGTTTTTT CSVDAGAGTGELFF
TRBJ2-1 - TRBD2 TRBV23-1 TGCGCCAGCAGTCGGGCTATAGCGGGAGACGATTACAATGAGCAGTTCTTC CASSRAIAGDDYNEQFF
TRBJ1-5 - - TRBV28 TGTGCCAGCGTCGGCGGGTGGGCGGGGAATCAGCCCCAGCATTTT CASVGGWAGNQPQHF
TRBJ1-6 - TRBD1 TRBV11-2 TGTGCCAGCAGCTTAGCCGGGCGCTCCGGGACAGGGGGTTTTTCACCCCTCCACTTT CASSLAGRSGTGGFSPLHF
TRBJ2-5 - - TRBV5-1 TGCGCCAGCAGCTTGGTGTCGGGGGATCAAGAGACCCAGTACTTC CASSLVSGDQETQYF
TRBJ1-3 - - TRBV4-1 TGCGCCAGCAGCCAAGACTACAGCGGGAACACCATATATTTT CASSQDYSGNTIYF
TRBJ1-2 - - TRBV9 TGTGCCAGCGAATCGGACAGCTATGGCTACACCTTC CASESDSYGYTF
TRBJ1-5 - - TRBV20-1 TGCAGTGCTAGTGGGCGGGGGAATCAGCCCCAGCATTTT CSASGRGNQPQHF
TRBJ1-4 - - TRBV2 TGTGCCAGCAGTGTAACAGCTAATGAAAAACTGTTTTTT CASSVTANEKLFF
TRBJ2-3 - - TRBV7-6 TGTGCCAGCAGCTTAGGGGGCGGGACGGTAGATACGCAGTATTTT CASSLGGGTVDTQYF
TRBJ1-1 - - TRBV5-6 TGTGCCAGCAGCTTGGGAAGAGACACTGAAGCTTTCTTT CASSLGRDTEAFF
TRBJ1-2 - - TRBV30 TGTGCCTGGAGCCTCCAGGAGGGCTATGGCTACACCTTC CAWSLQEGYGYTF
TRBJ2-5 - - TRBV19 TGTGCCAGTAGTCACGGGGGTACTGGAGAGACCCAGTACTTC CASSHGGTGETQYF
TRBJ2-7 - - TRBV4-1 TGCGCCAGCAGCCAAGCGACCGGGACTCACTCCTACGAGCAGTACTTC CASSQATGTHSYEQYF
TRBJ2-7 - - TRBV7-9 TGTGCCAGCAGTTACGCAGGTTACGAGCAGTACTTC CASSYAGYEQYF
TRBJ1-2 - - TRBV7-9 TGTGCCAGCAGCTTAATGCAGGCCGGTGGCTATGGCTACACCTTC CASSLMQAGGYGYTF
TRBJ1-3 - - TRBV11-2 TGTGCCAGCAGGCGAGGCCCCTTGGAAAACACCATATATTTT CASRRGPLENTIYF
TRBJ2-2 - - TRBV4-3 TGCGCCAGCAGCCAAGAAGCGATCAGGACTCTGAACACCGGGGAGCTGTTTTTT CASSQEAIRTLNTGELFF
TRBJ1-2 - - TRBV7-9 TGTGCCAGCAGCAGACAGATTTCGCTCGGCTACACCTTC CASSRQISLGYTF
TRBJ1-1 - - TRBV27 TGTGCCAGCGCGACTGGTAGGACTGAAGCTTTCTTT CASATGRTEAFF
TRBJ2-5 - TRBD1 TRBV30 TGTGCCTGGAGTGCGCTACAGGGGGCAGTTGTTCAAGAGACCCAGTACTTC CAWSALQGAVVQETQYF
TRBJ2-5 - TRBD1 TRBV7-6 TGTGCCAGCAGCCACACAACAGGGGGTGAAGAGACCCAGTACTTC CASSHTTGGEETQYF
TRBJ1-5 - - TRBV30 TGTGCCTGGAGTGTAGCCCACAATCAGCCCCAGCATTTT CAWSVAHNQPQHF
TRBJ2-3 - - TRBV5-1 TGCGCCAGCAGCCCGTTAGCGGCCACTAGCACAGATACGCAGTATTTT CASSPLAATSTDTQYF
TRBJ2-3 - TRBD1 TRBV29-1 TGCAGCGCCTCCCAGGGGGCTTTCACAGATACGCAGTATTTT CSASQGAFTDTQYF
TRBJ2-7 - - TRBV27 TGTGCCAGCAGTTTATCCGGAGGGCAGGACAGGCCGGTCGGGGGGCAGTACTTC CASSLSGGQDRPVGGQYF